The rows below give T cell receptor beta chains drawn from one sample of a study of CD8+ T cells in alopecia areata. Libraries were prepared by immunoSEQ multiplex PCR; TCRdb keeps only in-frame clonotypes and omits some of them. The sample has some 170,000 clones; 50% to 75% are singletons. The specimen comprised CD4+ T cells sorted from blood, sampled between weeks 55 and 70, from a patient treated with tofacitinib. Every receptor here comes from a human donor with alopecia areata. Both conserved end residues are trimmed from each CDR3. Fields, in order: CDR3 protein, V gene.

SVLTPGFWETQY | TRBV29-1
ASSQVPGELF | TRBV14
AISEGNSPLH | TRBV10-3
ASSLATGGVGETQY | TRBV7-2
ASKLTGPGYGNQPQH | TRBV19
ASSYDRNQETQY | TRBV27
ASSQDTIEIQGEAF | TRBV4-1
ASSGDHQGGLQKLF | TRBV23-1
ASSPRLAGYSYEQY | TRBV7-2
AISGLASEQF | TRBV10-3
ASSRGDRYEQY | TRBV27
ASSYAETQY | TRBV6-1
ASSLRGLRQETQY | TRBV5-1
ASSGFGTGEYEQY | TRBV25-1
ASSHDDSSNQPQH | TRBV7-4
AISESIGIGGKLF | TRBV10-3
ASSQERQGHQPQH | TRBV4-1
ASSPSPDANYGYT | TRBV5-6